What follows are 10 T cell receptor beta chains derived from one specimen sequenced in a study of blood T cell repertoires in COVID-19 (dated by TCRdb to the early 2020s). Library prep was done by the immunoSEQ multiplex PCR assay. TCRdb retrieved this table from immuneACCESS and kept in-frame rearrangements only. Not all clones are present; in checked studies, unresolved V genes account for under half, and no reason is known for the remainder. Here the sample has 180,000 or so clones; more than 75% occur a single time. Around 3.5% of the sample goes to the ten largest clones. Material for sequencing was peripheral blood. These receptors came from a man aged 65 to 79 with acute or convalescent COVID-19.

This chain connects TRBV7-9 to TRBJ1-5; no reliable D call. This CDR3 region has 18 residues. Germline loops: CDR1 SEHNR, CDR2 FQNEAQ (reference sequence). Between the trimmed V and J ends, which lost 2 bases and 1 base, there was a span of 18 bases. The CDR3 here is CASSLNSGIIGSNQPQHF. CDR3 nucleotides: TGTGCCAGCAGCTTAAATTCGGGGATAATCGGAAGCAATCAGCCCCAGCATTTT. Full variable domain (missing parts from reference TRBV7-9 and TRBJ1-5): DTGVSQNPRHKITKRGQNVTFRCDPISEHNRLYWYRQTLGQGPEFLTYFQNEAQLEKSRLLSDRFSAERPKGSFSTLEIQRTEQGDSAMYLCASSLNSGIIGSNQPQHFGDGTRLSIL.

The gene calls are TRBV7-9 and TRBJ1-3, with D hard to call. The V and J ends lost 3 bases and 4 bases respectively, with 10 bases between them. In germline, CDR1 is SEHNR, CDR2 FQNEAQ (reference sequence). The CDR3 runs 14 residues. CDR3 protein: CASSLNSLGNTIYF. The CDR3 coding sequence is TGTGCCAGCAGCTTGAACAGCCTCGGAAACACCATATATTTT.

In this sample, this clone turned up once. This chain joins TRBV3-1 (or the pseudogene TRBV3-2) and TRBJ1-2; a weak D match, TRBD1 (5 bases). The CDR3 consists of 14 residues. The V and J ends lost 0 bases and 8 bases respectively, with 13 bases between them. Germline CDR1 LGHDT, CDR2 YNNKEL (reference sequence). For the CDR3, the DNA is TGTGCCAGCAGCCAAGATACGGCAGGGAGGGGCTACACCTTC. Residues: CASSQDTAGRGYTF.

This clone came up once. The chain recombines TRBV10-1 with TRBJ2-7; weak D call: TRBD1 (5 bases). Trimming removed 2 bases at V and 3 bases at J, with 11 bases between. The length of the CDR3 is 14 residues. CDR1 and CDR2 from the germline V gene are WNHNN and SYGVQD (reference sequence). The CDR3, as DNA: TGCGCCAGCAGTGAGGGTCAGGGATACTACGAGCAGTACTTC. As protein: CASSEGQGYYEQYF.

This chain connects TRBV6-1 to TRBJ2-7, with TRBD2 as a possible D gene (6 bases). Trimming took 3 bases from V and 2 from J, leaving 14 bases between them. The CDR3 loop spans 15 amino acids. The germline CDR1 and CDR2 sequences are MNHNS and SASEGT. CDR3 DNA: TGTGCCAGCAGTGAGGGGGGATGGGGGGCCTACGAGCAGTACTTC. This translates into CASSEGGWGAYEQYF.

The chain combines TRBV28 with TRBJ2-5; TRBD1 is a possible D gene (5 bases). Germline values: CDR1 MDHEN, CDR2 SYDVKM. V lost 6 bases and J 5 bases, leaving 13 bases between the germline ends. CDR3 length: 13 residues. CDR3 nucleotide sequence: TGTGCCAGCAGCCCCACAGGATGGGAGACCCAGTACTTC. Its translation: CASSPTGWETQYF.

The chain links TRBV29-1 to TRBJ2-7, with 7 nucleotides matching TRBD1. Trimming at V came to 2 bases and at J to 3 bases, leaving 4 bases not matched to a gene. This CDR3 is 13 amino acids long. The V gene's germline CDR1 is SQVTM and CDR2 ANQGSEA. The chain's CDR3 is CSVESQGDYEQYF. The CDR3 DNA is TGCAGCGTTGAATCCCAGGGGGACTACGAGCAGTACTTC.

The CDR3 spells CASSLTGEAFF. CDR3 nucleotide sequence: TGTGCCAGCAGCTTGACAGGTGAAGCTTTCTTT. The V gene is TRBV5-6, the J gene TRBJ1-1; D is perhaps TRBD1 (5 bases). This CDR3 contains 11 residues. Germline V gene sequence: CDR1 SGHDT, CDR2 YYEEEE. V was cut by 1 base and J by 7 bases, with 5 bases left in between.

The V call is TRBV5-4, the J call TRBJ1-6; D gene unclear. V gave up 1 base and J gave up 6 bases, with 8 bases separating them. The CDR3 extends over 14 amino acids. Germline loops: CDR1 SGHNT, CDR2 YYREEE (reference sequence). The CDR3, as DNA: TGTGCCAGCAGCTTGATCGACATTAATTCACCCCTCCACTTT. This encodes CASSLIDINSPLHF.

The chain carries TRBV7-9 and TRBJ2-5, with TRBD1 matching over 8 bases. The CDR3 spans 13 residues. Looked up from germline, CDR1 is SEHNR and CDR2 is FQNEAQ (reference sequence). V trimming: 5 bases; J trimming: 4 bases; junction bases outside the gene matches: 3. CDR3 loop: CASSQTGAETQYF. In DNA form, the CDR3 reads TGTGCCAGCAGCCAGACAGGGGCAGAGACCCAGTACTTC.